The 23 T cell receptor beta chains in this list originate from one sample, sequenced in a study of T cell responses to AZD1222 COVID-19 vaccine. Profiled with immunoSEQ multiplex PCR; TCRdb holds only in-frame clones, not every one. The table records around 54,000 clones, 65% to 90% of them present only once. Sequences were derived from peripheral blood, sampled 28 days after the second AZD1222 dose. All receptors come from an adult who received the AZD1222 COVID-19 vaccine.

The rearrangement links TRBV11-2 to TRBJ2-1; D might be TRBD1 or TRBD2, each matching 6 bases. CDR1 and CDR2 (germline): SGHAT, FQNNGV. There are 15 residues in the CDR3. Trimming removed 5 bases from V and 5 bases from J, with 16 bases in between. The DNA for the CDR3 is TGTGCCAGCAGCCCAGGGGCGGGGACTCACAATGAGCAGTTCTTC. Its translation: CASSPGAGTHNEQFF.

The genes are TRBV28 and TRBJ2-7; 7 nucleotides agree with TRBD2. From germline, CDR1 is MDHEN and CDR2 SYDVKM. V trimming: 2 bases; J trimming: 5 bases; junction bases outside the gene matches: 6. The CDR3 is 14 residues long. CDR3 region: CASSLGGRVDEQYF. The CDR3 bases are TGTGCCAGCAGTTTAGGCGGGAGAGTCGACGAGCAGTACTTC.

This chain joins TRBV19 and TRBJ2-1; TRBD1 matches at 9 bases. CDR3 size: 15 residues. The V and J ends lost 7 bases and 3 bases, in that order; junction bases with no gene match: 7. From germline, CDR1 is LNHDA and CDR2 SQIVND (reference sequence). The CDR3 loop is CASTLDRGFYNEQFF. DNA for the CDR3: TGTGCCAGTACCCTGGACAGGGGATTCTACAATGAGCAGTTCTTC.

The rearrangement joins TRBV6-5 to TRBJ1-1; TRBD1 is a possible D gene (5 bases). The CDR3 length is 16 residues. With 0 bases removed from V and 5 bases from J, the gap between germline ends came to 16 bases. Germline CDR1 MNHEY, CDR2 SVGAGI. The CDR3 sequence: CASSYSPGQSGTEAFF. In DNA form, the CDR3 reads TGTGCCAGCAGTTACTCCCCGGGGCAAAGTGGGACTGAAGCTTTCTTT.

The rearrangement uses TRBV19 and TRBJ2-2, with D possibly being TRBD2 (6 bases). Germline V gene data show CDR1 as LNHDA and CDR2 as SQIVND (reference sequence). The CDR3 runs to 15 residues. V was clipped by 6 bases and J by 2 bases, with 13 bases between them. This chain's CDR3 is CASRRSGTNTGELFF. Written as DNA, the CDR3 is TGTGCCAGTAGACGATCCGGGACTAACACCGGGGAGCTGTTTTTT.

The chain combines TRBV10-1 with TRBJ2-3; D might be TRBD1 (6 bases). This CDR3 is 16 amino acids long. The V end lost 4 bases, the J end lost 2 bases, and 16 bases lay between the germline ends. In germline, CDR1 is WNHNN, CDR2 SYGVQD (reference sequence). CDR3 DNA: TGCGCCAGCAGTGGTCCTATGGGACACCTCACAGATACGCAGTATTTT. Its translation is CASSGPMGHLTDTQYF.

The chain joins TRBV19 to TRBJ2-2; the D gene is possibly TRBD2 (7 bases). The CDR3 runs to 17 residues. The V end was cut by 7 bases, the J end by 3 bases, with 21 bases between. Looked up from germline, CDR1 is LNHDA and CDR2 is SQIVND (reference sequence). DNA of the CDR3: TGTGCCAGTAACCGGGAGGCAGGGGCCGCTTACACCGGGGAGCTGTTTTTT. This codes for CASNREAGAAYTGELFF.

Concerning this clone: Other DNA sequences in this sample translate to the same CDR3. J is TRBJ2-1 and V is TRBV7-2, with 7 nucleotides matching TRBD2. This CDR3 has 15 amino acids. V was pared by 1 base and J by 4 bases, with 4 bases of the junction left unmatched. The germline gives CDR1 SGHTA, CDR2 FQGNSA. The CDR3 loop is CASSLGGGPYNEQFF. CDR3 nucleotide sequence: TGTGCCAGCAGCTTAGGGGGAGGGCCGTACAATGAGCAGTTCTTC.

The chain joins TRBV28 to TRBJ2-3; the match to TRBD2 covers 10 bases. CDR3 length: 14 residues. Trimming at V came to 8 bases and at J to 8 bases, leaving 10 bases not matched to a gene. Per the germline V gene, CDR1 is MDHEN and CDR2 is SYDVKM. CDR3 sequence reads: CASVPGLAGGTQYF. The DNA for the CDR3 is TGTGCCAGCGTTCCGGGCTTAGCGGGAGGTACGCAGTATTTT.

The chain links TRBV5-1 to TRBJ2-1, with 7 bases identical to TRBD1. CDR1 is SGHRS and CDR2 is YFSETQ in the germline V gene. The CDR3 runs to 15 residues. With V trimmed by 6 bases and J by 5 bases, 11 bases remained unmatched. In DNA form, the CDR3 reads TGCGCCAGCACCAACCCGACAGGGTCCAACAATGAGCAGTTCTTC. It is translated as CASTNPTGSNNEQFF.

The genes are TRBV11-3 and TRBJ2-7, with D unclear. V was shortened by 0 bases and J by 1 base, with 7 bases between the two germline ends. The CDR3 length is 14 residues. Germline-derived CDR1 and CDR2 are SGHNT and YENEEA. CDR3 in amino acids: CASSLDQESYEQYF. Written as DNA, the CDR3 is TGTGCCAGCAGCTTAGATCAGGAATCCTACGAGCAGTACTTC.

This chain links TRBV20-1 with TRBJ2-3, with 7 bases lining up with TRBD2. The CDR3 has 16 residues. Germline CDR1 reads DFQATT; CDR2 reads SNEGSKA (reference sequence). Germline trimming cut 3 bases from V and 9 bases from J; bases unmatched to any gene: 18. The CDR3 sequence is CSASRSPGTTDATQYF. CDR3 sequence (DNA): TGCAGTGCTAGTCGGTCCCCCGGGACTACGGACGCCACGCAGTATTTT.

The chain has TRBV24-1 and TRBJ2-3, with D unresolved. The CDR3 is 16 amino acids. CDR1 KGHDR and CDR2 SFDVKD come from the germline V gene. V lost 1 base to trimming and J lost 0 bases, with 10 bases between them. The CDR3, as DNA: TGTGCCACCAGTGATTTTAGCCTCGCTAGCACAGATACGCAGTATTTT. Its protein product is CATSDFSLASTDTQYF.

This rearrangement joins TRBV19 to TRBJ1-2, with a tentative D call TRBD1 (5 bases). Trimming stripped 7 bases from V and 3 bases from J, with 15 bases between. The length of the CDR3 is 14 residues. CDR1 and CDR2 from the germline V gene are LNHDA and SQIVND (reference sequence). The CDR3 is CASKTVAGHYGYTF. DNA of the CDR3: TGTGCCAGTAAAACGGTCGCAGGGCACTATGGCTACACCTTC.

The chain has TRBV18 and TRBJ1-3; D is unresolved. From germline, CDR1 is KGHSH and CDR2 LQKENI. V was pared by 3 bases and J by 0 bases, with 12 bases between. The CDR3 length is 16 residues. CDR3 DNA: TGTGCCAGCTCACCGATAGATTCTGACTCTGGAAACACCATATATTTT. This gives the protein CASSPIDSDSGNTIYF.

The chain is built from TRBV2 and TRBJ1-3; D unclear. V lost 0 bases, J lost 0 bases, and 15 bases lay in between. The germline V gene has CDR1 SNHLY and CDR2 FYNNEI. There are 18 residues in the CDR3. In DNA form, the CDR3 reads TGTGCCAGCAGTGAAGCTCCACCCGGCAGACGCTCTGGAAACACCATATATTTT. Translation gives CASSEAPPGRRSGNTIYF.

DNA of the CDR3: TGTGCCAGCAAGAGGACGGACAGGCTCTATGGCTACACCTTC. Translation: CASKRTDRLYGYTF. This chain connects TRBV7-9 to TRBJ1-2; TRBD1 matches at 7 bases. CDR1 SEHNR and CDR2 FQNEAQ come from the germline V gene (reference sequence). Trimming cost V 7 bases and J 4 bases; bases outside gene matches: 9. The CDR3 is made up of 14 amino acids.

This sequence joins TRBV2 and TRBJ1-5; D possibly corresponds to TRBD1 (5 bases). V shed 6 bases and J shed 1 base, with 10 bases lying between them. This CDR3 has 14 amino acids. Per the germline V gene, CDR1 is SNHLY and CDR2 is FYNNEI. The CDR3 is CASSPRGSNQPQHF. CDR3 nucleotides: TGTGCCAGCAGCCCGAGGGGAAGCAATCAGCCCCAGCATTTT.

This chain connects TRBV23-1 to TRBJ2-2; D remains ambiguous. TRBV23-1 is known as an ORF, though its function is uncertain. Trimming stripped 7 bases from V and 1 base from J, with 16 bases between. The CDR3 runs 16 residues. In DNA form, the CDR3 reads TGCGCCAGCAATCTGTCAGTCGGACGGAACACCGGGGAGCTGTTTTTT. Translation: CASNLSVGRNTGELFF.

CDR3 sequence reads: CAISELPKETQYF. DNA for the CDR3: TGTGCCATCAGTGAGTTGCCCAAAGAGACCCAGTACTTC. The chain carries TRBV10-3 and TRBJ2-5; no reliable D call. The V end lost 1 base, the J end lost 3 bases, and 6 bases lay between the germline ends. CDR3 length: 13 residues. From germline, CDR1 is ENHRY and CDR2 SYGVKD.

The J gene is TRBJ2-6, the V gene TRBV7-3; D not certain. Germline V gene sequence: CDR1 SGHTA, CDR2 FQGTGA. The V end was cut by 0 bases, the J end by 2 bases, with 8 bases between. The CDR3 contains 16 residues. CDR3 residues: CASSLTMGAGANVLTF. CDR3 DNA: TGTGCCAGCAGCTTAACAATGGGTGCTGGGGCCAACGTCCTGACTTTC.

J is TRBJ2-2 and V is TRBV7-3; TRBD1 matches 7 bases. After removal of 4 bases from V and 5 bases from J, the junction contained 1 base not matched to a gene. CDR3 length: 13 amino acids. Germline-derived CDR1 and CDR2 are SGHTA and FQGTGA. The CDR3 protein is CASSSTGTGELFF. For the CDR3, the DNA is TGTGCCAGCAGCTCGACAGGGACCGGGGAGCTGTTTTTT. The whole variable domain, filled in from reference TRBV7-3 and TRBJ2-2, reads GAGVSQTPSNKVTEKGKYVELRCDPISGHTALYWYRQSLGQGPEFLIYFQGTGAADDSGLPNDRFFAVRPEGSVSTLKIQRTERGDSAVYLCASSSTGTGELFFGEGSRLTVL.

This CDR3 reads CASSLEGSNSGTGELFF. In nucleotides, the CDR3 is TGTGCCAGCAGCTTAGAGGGCAGCAACTCAGGCACCGGGGAGCTGTTTTTT. This chain joins TRBV13 and TRBJ2-2; D not certain. With 1 base removed from V and 4 bases from J, the gap between germline ends came to 16 bases. CDR3 length: 17 amino acids. Germline assignment: CDR1 PRHDT and CDR2 FYEKMQ (reference sequence).